This is a list of T cell receptor beta chains from one sample in a study of T cells expressing NK-cell markers. TCRdb reworked the 5' RACE reads into one entry per CDR3 protein, no DNA. In total, the table holds some 110,000 distinct CDR3 sequences. Material for sequencing was blood T cells: a sorted CD56 or NKG2C T cell subset, CD4+ or CD8+ T cells, or bulk PBMC T cells (not recorded which). All receptors derive from a woman aged 18 to 75 in good health. Both conserved end residues are part of each CDR3. Clone size appears in some rows only: once, few, many, or a class for an expanded clone.

v_call	j_call	clone_size	cdr3_aa
TRBV15	TRBJ2-1	.	CATSRDRGLTDSYNEQFF
TRBV7-2	TRBJ2-2	.	CASSLEGPTGELFF
TRBV12-3/TRBV12-4	TRBJ1-2	.	CASSLGGGSYGYTF
TRBV19	TRBJ1-6	.	CASSILSASSYNSPLHF
TRBV4-1	TRBJ1-1	.	CASSPGRGNTEAFF
TRBV20-1	TRBJ2-5	.	CSATISTEYQETQYF
TRBV20-1	TRBJ2-2	.	CSASPLGNTGELFF
TRBV19	TRBJ1-4	.	CASRVGNEKLFF
TRBV19	TRBJ1-1	.	CASKKGNTEAFF
TRBV27	TRBJ2-1	.	CASSSNYRPTYNEQFF
TRBV12-3/TRBV12-4	TRBJ2-7	.	CASSPGEGASYEQYF
TRBV6-2/TRBV6-3	TRBJ2-5	.	CASRFPDIQETQYF
TRBV4-2	TRBJ2-7	.	CASSQDSGEDFHEQYF
TRBV4-3	TRBJ2-7	.	CASSYAGGEQYF
TRBV19	TRBJ1-6	.	CASSIGGRRTPNSPLHF
TRBV6-5	TRBJ1-1	.	CASSYGGQGAEAFF
TRBV3-1	TRBJ2-3	.	CASSQDGRKVAGRTDTQYF
TRBV4-1	TRBJ1-1	.	CASSQDGGIREAFF
TRBV11-2	TRBJ2-5	.	CASSLPGYPMKTQYF
TRBV7-8	TRBJ2-7	.	CASSLGSYEQYF
TRBV15	TRBJ2-1	.	CATSRTPGVLNEQFF
TRBV30	TRBJ2-2	.	CAWSWAGTGELFF
TRBV11-2	TRBJ2-2	.	CASSLQARGEFGELFF
TRBV7-3	TRBJ2-3	.	CASSLSLADTQYF
TRBV12-3/TRBV12-4	TRBJ1-4	.	CASNRDREKLFF
TRBV27	TRBJ1-2	.	CASRSTGVYGYTF
TRBV27	TRBJ1-2	.	CASSLTGVYGYTF
TRBV11-2	TRBJ2-3	.	CASSRGTRSTDTQYF
TRBV12-3/TRBV12-4	TRBJ2-4	.	CASSYPWGPRSNIQYF
TRBV20-1	TRBJ2-1	.	CSASSGEDYNEQFF
TRBV4-3	TRBJ1-1	.	CASSPSRDRDVTEAFF
TRBV6-1	TRBJ2-5	.	CASRGTGQETQYF
TRBV4-3	TRBJ2-3	medium-sized	CASSQDLADGGTDTQYF
TRBV11-2	TRBJ2-3	.	CASSPRGGFTDTQYF
TRBV7-6	TRBJ2-7	.	CASSKQLAESSYEQYF
TRBV12-3/TRBV12-4	TRBJ2-1	.	CASSFRGLAGLYNEQFF
TRBV6-5	TRBJ2-3	.	CASSYGGNSDTQYF
TRBV7-9	TRBJ2-5	.	CASSTPGGPETQYF
TRBV12-3/TRBV12-4	TRBJ2-3	.	CASSPRTSGGSDTQYF
TRBV7-9	TRBJ1-1	.	CASSLALGLFTEAFF
TRBV6-5	TRBJ2-1	.	CASSYPPLAKVINEQFF
TRBV12-3/TRBV12-4	TRBJ1-1	.	CASSLLGATEAFF
TRBV12-3/TRBV12-4	TRBJ2-5	.	CASRGQGGETQYF
TRBV4-1	TRBJ2-3	.	CASSQRASTDTQYF
TRBV7-9	TRBJ1-1	.	CASSLVGSPEAFF
TRBV7-3	TRBJ2-1	.	CASSSGLAGYNEQFF
TRBV6-2/TRBV6-3	TRBJ2-2	.	CASTPGLRTGELFF
TRBV20-1	TRBJ2-6	.	CSAPLAGGPGANVLTF
TRBV7-9	TRBJ1-5	.	CASSLGPQGDQPQHF
TRBV6-2/TRBV6-3	TRBJ1-2	.	CASSYEPLTVESGYTF